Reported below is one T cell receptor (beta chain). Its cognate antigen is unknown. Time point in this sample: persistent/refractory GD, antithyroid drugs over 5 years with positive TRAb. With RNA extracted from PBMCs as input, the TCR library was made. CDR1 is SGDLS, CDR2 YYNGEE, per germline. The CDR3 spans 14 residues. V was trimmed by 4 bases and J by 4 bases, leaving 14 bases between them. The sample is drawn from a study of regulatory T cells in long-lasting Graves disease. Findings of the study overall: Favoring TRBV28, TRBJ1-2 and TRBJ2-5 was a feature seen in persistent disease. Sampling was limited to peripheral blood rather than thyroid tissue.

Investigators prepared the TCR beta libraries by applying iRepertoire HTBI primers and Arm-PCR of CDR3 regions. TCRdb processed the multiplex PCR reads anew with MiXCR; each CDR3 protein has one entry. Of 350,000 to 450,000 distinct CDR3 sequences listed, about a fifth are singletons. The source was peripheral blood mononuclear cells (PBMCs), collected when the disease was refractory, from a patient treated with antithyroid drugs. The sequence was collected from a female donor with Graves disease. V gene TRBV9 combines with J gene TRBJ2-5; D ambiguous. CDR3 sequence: CASSPNGVGETQYF. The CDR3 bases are TGTGCCAGCAGCCCAAACGGAGTCGGAGAGACCCAGTACTTC.